This T cell receptor (beta chain) originates from a study of OX40 agonist ivuxolimab in advanced cancers. About the study: Partial response was recorded in three patients: one hepatocellular carcinoma and two cutaneous melanoma cases.

Germline V gene data show CDR1 as LNHDA and CDR2 as SQIVND (reference sequence). Deletions cut 7 bases from V and 7 bases from J, with 8 bases between. The CDR3 runs to 11 residues. This clone was found a few times. Antigen specificity is unknown. Findings and limits, study-wide: Mean expanded clone counts were higher in CD8+ than CD4+ T cells.

Exclusion applied to patients with autoimmune disease history or systemic immunosuppression. With baseline, cycle 4 day 1, and cycle 7 day 1 as timepoints, blood was sampled. Produced via immunoSEQ multiplex PCR; TCRdb's table is partial and in-frame only. This sample has under 20,000 clones, with approximately 77% found just once. The TCR comes from an adult with an advanced solid tumor such as melanoma, head and neck, liver or kidney cancer. This chain links TRBV19 with TRBJ1-3; D uncertain. The specimen was CD4+ or CD8+ T cells sorted from blood, collected in a trial of the OX40 agonist ivuxolimab. CDR3 sequence reads: CASIWSNTIYF. The CDR3 DNA sequence: TGTGCCAGTATTTGGTCGAACACCATATATTTT.